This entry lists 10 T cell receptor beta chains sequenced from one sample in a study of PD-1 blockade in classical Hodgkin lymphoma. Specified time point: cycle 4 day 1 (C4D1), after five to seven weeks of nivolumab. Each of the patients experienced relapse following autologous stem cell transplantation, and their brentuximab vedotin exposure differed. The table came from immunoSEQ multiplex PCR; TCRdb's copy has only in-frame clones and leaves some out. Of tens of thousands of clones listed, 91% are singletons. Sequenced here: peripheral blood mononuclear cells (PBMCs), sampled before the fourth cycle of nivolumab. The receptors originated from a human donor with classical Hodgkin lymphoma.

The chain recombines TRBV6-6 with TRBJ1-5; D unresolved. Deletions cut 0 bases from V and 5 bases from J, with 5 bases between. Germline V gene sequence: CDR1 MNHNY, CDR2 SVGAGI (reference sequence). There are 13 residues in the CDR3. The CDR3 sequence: CASSYSIYQPQHF. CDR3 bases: TGTGCCAGCAGTTACTCTATTTATCAGCCCCAGCATTTT.

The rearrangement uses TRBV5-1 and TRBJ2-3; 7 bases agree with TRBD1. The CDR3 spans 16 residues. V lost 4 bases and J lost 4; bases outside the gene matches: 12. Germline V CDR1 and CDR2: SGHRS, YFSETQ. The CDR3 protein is CASSPGVDRAADTQYF. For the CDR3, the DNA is TGCGCCAGCAGCCCTGGGGTAGACAGGGCGGCAGATACGCAGTATTTT.

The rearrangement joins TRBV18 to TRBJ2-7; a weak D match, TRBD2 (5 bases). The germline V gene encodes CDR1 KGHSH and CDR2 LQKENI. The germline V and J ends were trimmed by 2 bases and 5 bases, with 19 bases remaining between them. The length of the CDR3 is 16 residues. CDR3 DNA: TGTGCCAGCTCACCAGGGCCTGATCTACTAGTCGACGAGCAGTACTTC. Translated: CASSPGPDLLVDEQYF.

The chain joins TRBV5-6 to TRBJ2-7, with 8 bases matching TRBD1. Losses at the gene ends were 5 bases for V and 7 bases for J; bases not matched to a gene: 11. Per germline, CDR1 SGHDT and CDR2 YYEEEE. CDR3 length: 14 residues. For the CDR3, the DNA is TGTGCCAGCAGTTCCGGGACAGGTCGATGGGAGCAGTACTTC. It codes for CASSSGTGRWEQYF.

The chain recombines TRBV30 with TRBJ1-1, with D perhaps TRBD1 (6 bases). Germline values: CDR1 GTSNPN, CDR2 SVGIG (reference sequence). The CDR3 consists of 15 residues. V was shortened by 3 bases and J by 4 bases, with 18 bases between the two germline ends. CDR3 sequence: CAWSEAAGGPTEAFF. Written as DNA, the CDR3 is TGTGCCTGGAGCGAAGCCGCCGGGGGGCCCACTGAAGCTTTCTTT.

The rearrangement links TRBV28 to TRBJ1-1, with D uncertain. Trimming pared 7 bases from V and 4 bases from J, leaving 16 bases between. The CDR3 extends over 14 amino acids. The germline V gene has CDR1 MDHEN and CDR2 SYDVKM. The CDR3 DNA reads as TGTGCCAGCAACGAGAGGAGACCTCCCACTGAAGCTTTCTTT. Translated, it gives CASNERRPPTEAFF.

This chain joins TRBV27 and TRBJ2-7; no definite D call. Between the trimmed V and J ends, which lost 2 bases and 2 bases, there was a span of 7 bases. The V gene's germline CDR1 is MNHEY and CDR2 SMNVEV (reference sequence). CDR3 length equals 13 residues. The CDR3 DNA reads TGTGCCAGCAGTTTAGGCAAGACCTACGAGCAGTACTTC. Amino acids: CASSLGKTYEQYF.

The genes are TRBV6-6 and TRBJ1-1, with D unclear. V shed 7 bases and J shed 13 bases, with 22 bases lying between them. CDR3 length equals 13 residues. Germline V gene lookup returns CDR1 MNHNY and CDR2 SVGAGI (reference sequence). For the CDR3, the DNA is TGTGCCAGCACTTTTGGTCCGGAGGACCCAGGTTTCTTT. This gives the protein CASTFGPEDPGFF.

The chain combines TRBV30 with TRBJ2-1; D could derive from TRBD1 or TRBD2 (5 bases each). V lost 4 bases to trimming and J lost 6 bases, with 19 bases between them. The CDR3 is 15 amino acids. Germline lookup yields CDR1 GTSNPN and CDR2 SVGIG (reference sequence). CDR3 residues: CAWNRDPGTFNEQFF. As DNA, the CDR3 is TGTGCCTGGAACCGGGACCCAGGAACTTTCAATGAGCAGTTCTTC.

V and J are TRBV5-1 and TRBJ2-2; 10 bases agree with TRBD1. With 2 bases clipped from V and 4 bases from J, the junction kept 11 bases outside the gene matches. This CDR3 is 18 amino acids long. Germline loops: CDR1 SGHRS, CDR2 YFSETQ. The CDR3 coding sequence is TGCGCCAGCAGCTTCACAGACAGGGGGCGATTGAGCACCGGGGAGCTGTTTTTT. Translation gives CASSFTDRGRLSTGELFF. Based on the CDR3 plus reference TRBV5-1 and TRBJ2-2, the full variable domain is KAGVTQTPRYLIKTRGQQVTLSCSPISGHRSVSWYQQTPGQGLQFLFEYFSETQRNKGNFPGRFSGRQFSNSRSEMNVSTLELGDSALYLCASSFTDRGRLSTGELFFGEGSRLTVL.